Listed below are T cell receptor beta chains from one sample, sequenced in a study of blood T cells in healthy people across ages. MiXCR was run by TCRdb on the 5' RACE reads, yielding one entry per CDR3 protein. The data contain around 500,000 distinct CDR3 sequences, about 45% of them singletons. The sample was blood. These receptors all come from a man aged 80 or over in good health. Both conserved end residues are part of each CDR3. The D gene is left open where the match is weak. Size is omitted from some rows. Given values are once, few, many or a class for expanded clones.

>NA|TRBD1|TRBJ2-2|TRBV6-6
TGTGCCAGCAAGCTCACCGGGACAGGGGGCACCGGGGAGCTGTTTTTT
CASKLTGTGGTGELFF
>NA|NA|TRBJ1-1|TRBV9
TGTGCCAGCAGTGGTCCGGGACGTGAAGCTTTCTTT
CASSGPGREAFF
>few|NA|TRBJ2-7|TRBV7-2
TGTGCCAGCAGCTTAGGAGTCAGGGCCTACGAGCAGTACTTC
CASSLGVRAYEQYF
>NA|NA|TRBJ1-4|TRBV5-6
TGTGCCAGCAGCTTAGGGGGTCTTAATGAAAAACTGTTTTTT
CASSLGGLNEKLFF
>few|NA|TRBJ2-3|TRBV5-1
TGCGCCAGCAGCTTGGCCGGGTCGGGGGCCCTCGGAGATACGCAGTATTTT
CASSLAGSGALGDTQYF
>few|NA|TRBJ2-5|TRBV20-1
TGCAGTGCTACTGAAGGTTTAGAGACCCAGTACTTC
CSATEGLETQYF
>NA|TRBD2|TRBJ2-4|TRBV20-1
TGCAGTGCTAGTTCCCTAGCGGGAGGGCCAAGAAACATTCAGTACTTC
CSASSLAGGPRNIQYF
>NA|TRBD1|TRBJ1-2|TRBV5-1
TGCGCCAGCCGGACAGGGTCTTACTATGGCTACACCTTC
CASRTGSYYGYTF
>NA|TRBD1|TRBJ2-6|TRBV10-3
TGTGCCATCAGTGAGTCACAGGGGACCGGGGCCAACGTCCTGACTTTC
CAISESQGTGANVLTF
>NA|NA|TRBJ2-7|TRBV6-2/TRBV6-3
TGTGCCAGCAGTTACCCGACCTACGAGCGGTACTTC
CASSYPTYERYF
>NA|TRBD1|TRBJ2-2|TRBV5-1
TGCGCCAGCAGCTTCGGCAGGGGGCCCGCGGACACCGGGGAGCTGTTTTTT
CASSFGRGPADTGELFF
>NA|NA|TRBJ2-3|TRBV7-3
TGTGCCAGCAGCTTTCGGACCAGCACAGATACGCAGTATTTT
CASSFRTSTDTQYF
>NA|TRBD2|TRBJ2-3|TRBV12-3/TRBV12-4
TGTGCCAGCAGTTACCAGAGCGGGAGGGGGGGTACGCAGTATTTT
CASSYQSGRGGTQYF
>few|NA|TRBJ2-4|TRBV10-3
TGTGCCATCAGTCCAGACCCTATAGCCAAAAACATTCAGTACTTC
CAISPDPIAKNIQYF
>few|TRBD2|TRBJ2-1|TRBV10-2
TGCGCCAGCAGGACTAGCGGGGGGGCCGTTTCCTACAATGAGCAGTTCTTC
CASRTSGGAVSYNEQFF
>few|NA|TRBJ2-6|TRBV11-1
TGTGCCAGCAGCTCCGATAACTCGGGGGCCAACGTCCTGACTTTC
CASSSDNSGANVLTF
>NA|TRBD1|TRBJ1-6|TRBV7-2
TGTGCCAGCAGCTCGGGACAGGGGGGACGTGGTCCGAATTCACCCCTCCACTTT
CASSSGQGGRGPNSPLHF
>many|NA|TRBJ2-6|TRBV6-5
TGTGCCAGCAGTTATGGGCCTGTCGGGGCAGTAGGATCTGGGGCCAACGTCCTGACTTTC
CASSYGPVGAVGSGANVLTF
>NA|NA|TRBJ2-1|TRBV3-1
TGTGCCAGCAGCCAAGGGAGGGGGGCGTACTACAATGAGCAGTTCTTC
CASSQGRGAYYNEQFF
>NA|TRBD2|TRBJ2-1|TRBV12-3/TRBV12-4
TGTGCCAGCAGTTACGGGGGGAACCCCTACAATGAGCAGTTCTTC
CASSYGGNPYNEQFF
>NA|NA|TRBJ2-3|TRBV20-1
TGCAGTGCTAAGAAGGGCCGATCACAAGGCACAGATACGCAGTATTTT
CSAKKGRSQGTDTQYF
>NA|NA|TRBJ2-7|TRBV7-2
TGTGCCAGCAGCTCCCCAGGGACGCGCGAGCAGTACTTC
CASSSPGTREQYF
>many|NA|TRBJ2-4|TRBV29-1
TGCAGCGTTGAATCGGGGAGCATTCAGTACTTC
CSVESGSIQYF
>few|TRBD1|TRBJ2-7|TRBV7-9
TGTGCCAGCAGCTTTCGGGACAGGGCCCACGAGCAGTACTTC
CASSFRDRAHEQYF
>NA|NA|TRBJ2-7|TRBV4-3
TGCGCCAGCAGCCAAGATTACGGATCCAAGGGCGAGCAGTACTTC
CASSQDYGSKGEQYF
>many|NA|TRBJ2-2|TRBV6-5
TGTGCCAGCACCCTAGGTTTTCGGGGCACCGGGGAGCTGTTTTTT
CASTLGFRGTGELFF
>few|TRBD1|TRBJ2-7|TRBV19
TGTGCCAGTAGTGTATCACAGGGGTACGAGCAGTACTTC
CASSVSQGYEQYF
>NA|TRBD1|TRBJ2-7|TRBV28
TGTGCCAGCAGTTTGTACGGACAGGCCAGCTACGAGCAGTACTTC
CASSLYGQASYEQYF
>many|TRBD2|TRBJ2-3|TRBV6-6
TGTGCCAGCAGTACCCGCGGGGGGGCCCGCACAGATACGCAGTATTTT
CASSTRGGARTDTQYF
>NA|NA|TRBJ2-5|TRBV27
TGTGCCAGCAGAACACCAGGGTTTCCCCCAGAGCAGTACTTC
CASRTPGFPPEQYF
>few|NA|TRBJ1-1|TRBV6-5
TGTGCCAGCAGTGGCATGGCTCAAGCTTTCTTT
CASSGMAQAFF
>NA|TRBD2|TRBJ2-1|TRBV30
TGTGCCTGGACGGGAGGTACCTACAATGAGCAGTTCTTC
CAWTGGTYNEQFF
>few|NA|TRBJ2-1|TRBV20-1
TGCAGTTATCAGGGGGGGCACCAGAGCTCCTACAATGAGCAGTTCTTC
CSYQGGHQSSYNEQFF
>few|TRBD1|TRBJ2-7|TRBV11-1
TGTGCCAGCAGCGCCGCGACAGGGAGCTCCTACGAGCAGTACTTC
CASSAATGSSYEQYF
>NA|NA|TRBJ2-7|TRBV20-1
TGCAGTGCTAGAAGAGACGCAAGGAATGAGCAGTACTTC
CSARRDARNEQYF
>few|TRBD2|TRBJ2-1|TRBV20-1
TGCAGTGCTCCCGGGGGGGCTGGGAATGAGCAGTTCTTC
CSAPGGAGNEQFF
>NA|NA|TRBJ2-7|TRBV24-1
TGTGCCACCTGTGATTGGGAGCAGGGTATCAGGGGCTACGAGCAGTACTTC
CATCDWEQGIRGYEQYF
>NA|NA|TRBJ2-7|TRBV10-3
TGTGCCATCAGTGGGTACCCCCAAAGCGGAAGTGCCTACGAGCAGTACTTC
CAISGYPQSGSAYEQYF
>NA|TRBD2|TRBJ2-1|TRBV9
TGTGCCAGCAGCCCCGTGGGATTGGGGACTAGCGGGAGGGCCCCGAGCTCCTACAATGAGCAGTTCTTC
CASSPVGLGTSGRAPSSYNEQFF
>few|TRBD1|TRBJ2-7|TRBV20-1
TGCAGTGCTAAGAAACAGGGGCAGATCTACGAGCAGTACTTC
CSAKKQGQIYEQYF
>NA|TRBD2|TRBJ2-5|TRBV12-3/TRBV12-4
TGTGCCAGCAGTTTAAGCGGGAGTACTGAGACCCAGTACTTC
CASSLSGSTETQYF
>NA|NA|TRBJ1-4|TRBV20-1
TGCAGTGCTAGTAGGAGCGCGGGATTAACTAATGAAAAACTGTTTTTT
CSASRSAGLTNEKLFF
>NA|NA|TRBJ1-3|TRBV6-5
TGTGCCAGCAGTTACAGTTCGGGGGCCTCTGGAAACACCATATATTTT
CASSYSSGASGNTIYF
>once|TRBD2|TRBJ2-5|TRBV25-1
TGTGCCAGCAGTGAAAGTAGCGGGAGGGACCAAGAGACCCAGTACTTC
CASSESSGRDQETQYF
>NA|NA|TRBJ1-5|TRBV20-1
TGCAGTGCTACACCAGAGGGGGGGCATCAGCCCCAGCATTTT
CSATPEGGHQPQHF
>few|NA|TRBJ2-3|TRBV12-3/TRBV12-4
TGTGCCAGCAGTCCCCGGGCTGGCAGAGACACAGATACGCAGTATTTT
CASSPRAGRDTDTQYF
>NA|NA|TRBJ1-2|TRBV30
TGTGCCTGGAGTGTAGTTGATTCCGGAGGCTACACCTTC
CAWSVVDSGGYTF
>NA|TRBD2|TRBJ2-3|TRBV20-1
TGCAGTGCTAGAGCCCAGACTAGCTGGTACACAGATACGCAGTATTTT
CSARAQTSWYTDTQYF
>NA|TRBD2|TRBJ2-1|TRBV6-2/TRBV6-3
TGTGCCAGCAGTTCAAGAAGCGGGAGGGGGGACAATGAGCAGTTCTTC
CASSSRSGRGDNEQFF
>few|NA|TRBJ2-5|TRBV5-1
TGCGCCAGCAGCTTTTACGGGGGCTCAGAGACCCAGTACTTC
CASSFYGGSETQYF
>NA|NA|TRBJ1-1|TRBV7-9
TGTGCCAGCAGCCCTCCCCCGACAGGAACAACTGAAGCTTTCTTT
CASSPPPTGTTEAFF
>NA|TRBD2|TRBJ2-1|TRBV9
TGTGCCAGCAGAGCGGGACTAGCGGACAATGAGCAGTTCTTC
CASRAGLADNEQFF
>NA|NA|TRBJ2-5|TRBV7-2
TGTGCCAGCAGCTGGGGGAGTTCACCAGAGACCCAGTACTTC
CASSWGSSPETQYF
>NA|TRBD2|TRBJ2-7|TRBV28
TGTGCCAGCAGTTTTCGGGCTAGCGGGATCACCTACGAGCAGTACTTC
CASSFRASGITYEQYF
>NA|NA|TRBJ2-3|TRBV5-1
TGCGCCAGCAGCGTTCGAGAGAAGGGGGTTACGCAGTATTTT
CASSVREKGVTQYF
>many|NA|TRBJ2-1|TRBV6-1
TGTGCCAGCACCCAAATCGGGTTCAGGGGGCAGTTCTTC
CASTQIGFRGQFF
>NA|TRBD2|TRBJ2-1|TRBV3-1
TGTGCCAGCAGCCAAGGGATGATAGCGGGGGGTATAAATGAGCAGTTCTTC
CASSQGMIAGGINEQFF
>NA|NA|TRBJ1-1|TRBV5-1
TGCGCCAGCAGCTTGGAATTTCTTGCCACTGAAGCTTTCTTT
CASSLEFLATEAFF
>NA|TRBD1|TRBJ1-4|TRBV7-2
TGTGCCAGCAGCTCGGACAGGGGGAATGAAAAACTGTTTTTT
CASSSDRGNEKLFF